The T cell receptor (beta chain) under discussion was sequenced for a study of blood T cell repertoires in COVID-19. Using immunoSEQ multiplex PCR, the repertoire was profiled, and TCRdb retains in-frame clones only, with some absent. Altogether around 430,000 clones are present, approximately 88% being singletons, with the ten largest covering around 12%. CDR3 size: 15 residues. Germline V gene sequence: CDR1 MRHNA, CDR2 SNTAGT. The V gene end was trimmed by 4 bases and the J gene end by 8 bases; junction bases not matched to a gene: 10. This clone turned up a few times. J is TRBJ2-1 and V is TRBV6-4; 8 bases match TRBD2. This clonotype was sampled from a woman aged 50 to 65 with COVID-19, enrolled during active disease. The sample comprised peripheral blood. The CDR3 sequence is CASSVDQRGFDEQFF. CDR3 nucleotide sequence: TGTGCCAGCAGTGTTGACCAGCGGGGGTTCGATGAGCAGTTCTTC.